This T cell receptor (beta chain) stems from a study of blood T cell repertoires in COVID-19. The assay was immunoSEQ multiplex PCR, and TCRdb's table has in-frame clones only and misses some. The table has over 200,000 clones, roughly 85% seen once. Trimming stripped 4 bases from V and 1 base from J, with 11 bases between. The CDR3 runs 15 residues. Germline V gene lookup returns CDR1 LNHDA and CDR2 SQIVND (reference sequence). This rearrangement joins TRBV19 to TRBJ2-1, with D possibly TRBD2 on 6 matching bases. Input material: peripheral blood. The source is a young woman who had recovered from COVID-19. CDR3 amino acids: CASSRDFRSYNEQFF. As DNA, the CDR3 is TGTGCCAGTAGTAGGGACTTCCGATCCTACAATGAGCAGTTCTTC.